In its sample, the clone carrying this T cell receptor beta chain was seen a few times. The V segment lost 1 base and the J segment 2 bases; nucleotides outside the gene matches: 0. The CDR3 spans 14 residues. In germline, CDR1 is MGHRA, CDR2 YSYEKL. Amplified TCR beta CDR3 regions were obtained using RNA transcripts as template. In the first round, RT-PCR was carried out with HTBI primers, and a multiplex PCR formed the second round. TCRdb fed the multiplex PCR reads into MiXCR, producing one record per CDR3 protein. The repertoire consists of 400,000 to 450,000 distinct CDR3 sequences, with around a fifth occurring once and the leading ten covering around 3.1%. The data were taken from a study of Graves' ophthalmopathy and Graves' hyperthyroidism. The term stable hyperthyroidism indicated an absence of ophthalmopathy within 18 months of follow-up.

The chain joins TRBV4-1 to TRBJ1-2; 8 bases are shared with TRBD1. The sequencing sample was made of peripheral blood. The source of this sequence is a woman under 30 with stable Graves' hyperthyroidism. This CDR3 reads CASSQGTGNYGYTF. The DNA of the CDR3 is TGCGCCAGCAGCCAAGGGACAGGGAACTATGGCTACACCTTC.